This T cell receptor (beta chain) was found in a study of blood T cell repertoires in COVID-19 (dated by TCRdb to about 2020). About the study as a whole: Samples covering the acute and convalescent phases of COVID-19 were provided by collaborators in the United States, Italy and Spain. Nearly every sample came with metadata listing a de-identified subject ID, COVID-19 status, age in years and sex. The prospective study material was composed of cDNA or gDNA derived from T cells, B-cell-depleted T cells, or PBMCs. The repertoires were released in a freely available public database meant as a resource for research on the immune response to SARS-CoV-2. HLA class I and class II types, where available, came from metadata supplied by the sample provider rather than from assay-based typing. The dataset comprised deeply sampled blood TCRbeta repertoires from subjects exposed to, actively infected with, or recovered from COVID-19. The samples were drawn from two sources: the first 160 participants of the ongoing ImmuneRACE study, and 1,254 subjects contributed by 6 global collaborators. Beyond this particular receptor, the publication reports: How much clinical and demographic metadata was included differed by source and by participant, and the metadata was provided uncurated.

Turning to this clone: No antigen is known for it. Per-base quality was not reported, and no clone a single base away is much larger than it.

Collaborating institutions collected whole blood in K2EDTA tubes following their own protocols. For TCRbeta analysis, collaborators shipped samples in one of three forms: frozen whole blood, isolated PBMCs, or DNA extracted from either of those sample types. TCRbeta CDR3 regions were amplified from genomic DNA using the immunoSEQ Assay, a bias-controlled multiplex PCR. The paper's processing steps were these. The number of nucleated cells in each sample was estimated by amplification of reference gene primers within the assay. To quantify the absolute abundance of each unique TCRbeta CDR3 rearrangement, sequence reads were collapsed and filtered. Productive Simpson clonality was computed per sample as the square root of Simpson's diversity index over productive rearrangements. The clones in this table, taken by TCRdb from immuneACCESS, are in-frame only. Not every clone is retained; where verified, under half of the shortfall comes from an unresolved V gene, and the cause of the rest is unknown. The D gene and trimming were derived from the DNA, and the V and J assignments and clone size from that table. The sample table lists about 36,000 clones, around 80% of them with a count of one. The ten top clones hold 33% of the sample.

From cysteine to phenylalanine, the CDR3 is 17 amino acids long. The CDR3 DNA has 51 bases and is translated from base 1. CDR1 and CDR2 were assigned from the germline V gene (reference sequence) as LNHDA and SQIVND. Ends trimmed: V by 5 bases, J by 2 bases; bases unmatched to a gene: 11. This TCR derives from a man between 60 and 75 years old with acute or convalescent COVID-19. The receptor chain draws on TRBV19 and TRBJ1-5, and 8 junction bases match TRBD1. The material sequenced was peripheral blood. The sequence in DNA is TGTGCCAGTAGTCTCCAGGGGGCGAGGGGAGGCAATCAGCCCCAGCATTTT. This yields the protein CASSLQGARGGNQPQHF.